This TCR beta chain was captured by sequencing in a study of blood T cell repertoires in COVID-19. On the study more broadly: The origin of the acute and convalescent COVID-19 samples was the United States, Italy and Spain. PBMCs, B-cell-depleted T cells, or T cells provided the cDNA or gDNA that made up the material.

In the authors' workflow: Scientists estimated how many nucleated cells there were by amplifying reference gene primers. Assay: immunoSEQ multiplex PCR; the TCRdb copy retains only in-frame clones and omits some. V and J calls and clone size are as listed in that table; D and trimming were resolved from the DNA. The sample shows 300,000 to 400,000 clones, roughly 84% of them seen only once. This CDR3 is built from 15 residues. V gave up 5 bases and J gave up 12 bases, with 22 bases separating them. Germline assignment: CDR1 MDHEN and CDR2 SYDVKM. The sequence was obtained from a man between 50 and 59 years old with active or convalescent COVID-19. J is TRBJ1-4 and V is TRBV28; D remains ambiguous. The source material was peripheral blood. CDR3 loop: CASSPQAWEGMELFF. The CDR3 DNA is TGTGCCAGCAGTCCCCAGGCCTGGGAGGGAATGGAACTGTTTTTT. Based on the CDR3 plus reference TRBV28 and TRBJ1-4, the full variable domain is DVKVTQSSRYLVKRTGEKVFLECVQDMDHENMFWYRQDPGLGLRLIYFSYDVKMKEKGDIPEGYSVSREKKERFSLILESASTNQTSMYLCASSPQAWEGMELFFGSGTQLSVL.